Below, 12 T cell receptor beta chains from the same sample are listed, as sequenced in a study of T cells in narcolepsy. TCRdb keeps only in-frame clones here, not all; method: immunoSEQ multiplex PCR. The sample has 12,000 or so clones, around 94% seen once. The sample comprised CD45RA- memory CD4+ T cells from PBMCs. The source is a human donor with narcolepsy.

The chain links TRBV6-5 to TRBJ2-2; 8 bases line up with TRBD1. The V gene end was trimmed by 5 bases and the J gene end by 2 bases; junction bases not matched to a gene: 4. Germline-derived CDR1 and CDR2 are MNHEY and SVGAGI. CDR3 length: 15 amino acids. The CDR3 DNA sequence: TGTGCCAGCAGTATAGGACAGGGTAACACCGGGGAGCTGTTTTTT. Its protein is CASSIGQGNTGELFF.

V gene TRBV5-1 combines with J gene TRBJ1-3, with 7 bases fitting TRBD1. This CDR3 is 15 amino acids long. J was trimmed by 4 bases and V by 3 bases; bases with no gene match: 7. CDR1 and CDR2 (germline): SGHRS, YFSETQ. The CDR3 nucleotides are TGCGCCAGCAGCTCCTCCGGGACAGAGGGAAACACCATATATTTT. Translation: CASSSSGTEGNTIYF.

The CDR3 sequence: CASSELAGGEKLFF. For the CDR3, the DNA is TGTGCCAGCAGCGAGTTGGCGGGGGGTGAAAAACTGTTTTTT. This chain joins TRBV9 and TRBJ1-4; the D gene is possibly TRBD1 (5 bases). Germline lookup yields CDR1 SGDLS and CDR2 YYNGEE. V was pared by 3 bases and J by 7 bases, with 13 bases between. This CDR3 comprises 14 residues.

The rearrangement links TRBV2 to TRBJ1-4; a weak D match, TRBD1 (6 bases). V was trimmed by 10 bases and J by 3 bases, leaving 15 bases between them. CDR3 length equals 14 residues. CDR1 is SNHLY and CDR2 is FYNNEI in the germline V gene. CDR3 in amino acids: CATWNQGSNEKLFF. DNA for the CDR3: TGTGCCACTTGGAATCAGGGGTCTAATGAAAAACTGTTTTTT.

The rearrangement uses TRBV4-1 and TRBJ2-3, with TRBD2 matching over 10 bases. The CDR3 runs 15 residues. The junction had 1 base not matched to a gene; V was cut back by 3 bases and J by 1 base. Germline V gives CDR1 MGHRA, CDR2 YSYEKL. CDR3 in amino acids: CASSHGTSGTDTQYF. The CDR3 DNA is TGCGCCAGCAGCCACGGGACTAGCGGCACAGATACGCAGTATTTT.

The chain links TRBV7-6 to TRBJ2-1; TRBD2 aligns across 10 bases. Germline V gene data show CDR1 as SGHVS and CDR2 as FNYEAQ. The J segment lost 2 bases and the V segment lost 0 bases, leaving 1 base of the junction unmatched. CDR3 size: 16 residues. CDR3 nucleotides: TGTGCCAGCAGCTTAGCAAGCGGGGGGGCCTACAATGAGCAGTTCTTC. Its translation: CASSLASGGAYNEQFF.

The rearrangement joins TRBV27 to TRBJ2-2; TRBD2 aligns across 10 bases. The CDR3 covers 14 residues. CDR1 is MNHEY and CDR2 is SMNVEV in the germline V gene (reference sequence). Unmatched junction bases numbered 3, after V lost 6 bases and J lost 5 bases. CDR3 sequence: CASRLAGSTGELFF. CDR3 DNA: TGTGCCAGCAGACTAGCGGGATCGACCGGGGAGCTGTTTTTT.

The genes are TRBV7-9 and TRBJ1-1; D may be TRBD1 (5 bases). Germline CDR1 reads SEHNR; CDR2 reads FQNEAQ (reference sequence). CDR3 length: 14 residues. Trimming removed 1 base at V and 4 bases at J, with 10 bases between. CDR3: CASSLVAGSTEAFF. The CDR3 DNA follows: TGTGCCAGCAGCTTAGTAGCAGGGAGCACTGAAGCTTTCTTT.

The CDR3, as DNA: TGTGCCAGCAGTAAGGGCAAATACGAGCAGTACTTC. Translation: CASSKGKYEQYF. V and J are TRBV6-6 and TRBJ2-7; D is unresolved. Germline-derived CDR1 and CDR2 are MNHNY and SVGAGI (reference sequence). With 5 bases removed from V and 4 bases from J, the gap between germline ends came to 9 bases. The CDR3 runs 12 residues.

CDR3 nucleotides: TGTGCCAGCAGCTTGGAATGGAATGAAGCTTTCTTT. Translation: CASSLEWNEAFF. The chain is built from TRBV5-6 and TRBJ1-1; D gene ambiguous. The germline V gene encodes CDR1 SGHDT and CDR2 YYEEEE. CDR3 length equals 12 residues. V was clipped by 0 bases and J by 7 bases, with 7 bases between them.

About this clone: One end of the junction is discordant with germline, which a read error may explain. The genes are TRBV6-5 and TRBJ1-2; possible D gene TRBD1, 6 bases. Germline lookup yields CDR1 MNHEY and CDR2 SVGAGI. This CDR3 is 13 amino acids long. The CDR3 sequence is CATSDWTVYGYTF. The CDR3 region has the DNA TGTGCCACCAGTGATTGGACAGTCTATGGCTACACCTTC.

This chain connects TRBV10-3 to TRBJ2-7; D is perhaps TRBD2 (7 bases). Trimming pared 10 bases from V and 2 bases from J, leaving 15 bases between. The CDR3 has 13 amino acids. From germline, CDR1 is ENHRY and CDR2 SYGVKD. The CDR3 loop reads CANSKGGAYEQYF. As DNA, the CDR3 is TGTGCCAACTCCAAGGGGGGGGCCTACGAGCAGTACTTC.